The present T cell receptor beta chain was sequenced within a study of response to subunit inactivated influenza vaccine. Findings and caveats of the study: The authors suggested that every seasonal influenza vaccination recruits few new T cells.

As concerns this clonotype: The antigen remains unidentified.

Germline CDR1 SGHTA, CDR2 FQGNSA. This CDR3 is 16 amino acids long. J was trimmed by 2 bases and V by 5 bases; bases with no gene match: 9. MiXCR, applied by TCRdb to the RT-PCR reads, yields one record per CDR3 protein. The sample contains 530,000 or so distinct CDR3 sequences, 13% to 15% of which appear only once. The genes are TRBV7-2 and TRBJ2-7; the match to TRBD1 covers 10 bases. This receptor was taken from a middle-aged man who received an inactivated influenza vaccine. The sample here was PBMCs from blood, taken approximately 13 days after vaccination. DNA of the CDR3: TGTGCCAGCAGCGTGAGAGACAGGGGGCGCGCCTACGAGCAGTACTTC. Its translation: CASSVRDRGRAYEQYF.